Each of the 30 T cell receptor beta chains below was sequenced from the same sample in a study of blood T cells in healthy people across ages. Combining a sample-barcoded 5' primer with a J-beta primer mix, a second PCR ran for roughly 7 to 12 cycles. TCRdb reanalysed the 5' RACE reads using MiXCR and keeps one entry per CDR3 protein. The sample records 750,000 to 1,000,000 distinct CDR3 sequences, just under 30% being singletons. These data were also reused for a study on T cells of mothers and their children.

Source material: blood. The receptor set was obtained from a woman in her thirties or forties in good health.

The chain joins TRBV5-1 to TRBJ1-6, with D tentatively TRBD1 (6 bases). Deletions cut 0 bases from V and 9 bases from J, with 13 bases between. The CDR3 loop spans 15 amino acids. CDR1 SGHRS and CDR2 YFSETQ come from the germline V gene. The CDR3 DNA reads as TGCGCCAGCAGCTTGGACGGGACATCGGTTTCACCCCTCCACTTT. Encoded protein: CASSLDGTSVSPLHF.

This rearrangement joins TRBV11-2 to TRBJ2-7, with 8 bases aligning to TRBD1. CDR1 and CDR2 from the germline V gene are SGHAT and FQNNGV. The CDR3 has 16 amino acids. V shed 5 bases and J 1 base; nucleotides not matched to a gene: 10. The CDR3: CASSPWSGGSSYEQYF. The CDR3 coding sequence is TGTGCCAGCAGCCCTTGGTCAGGGGGCAGTTCCTACGAGCAGTACTTC. The complete variable domain, with remaining parts taken from reference TRBV11-2 and TRBJ2-7, reads EAGVAQSPRYKIIEKRQSVAFWCNPISGHATLYWYQQILGQGPKLLIQFQNNGVVDDSQLPKDRFSAERLKGVDSTLKIQPAKLEDSAVYLCASSPWSGGSSYEQYFGPGTRLTVT.

The table lists this clonotype with many counts. The V gene is TRBV6-5, the J gene TRBJ1-4; no clear D. Trimming left V 6 bases short and J 7 bases short, with 18 bases between. Germline assignment: CDR1 MNHEY and CDR2 SVGAGI. The CDR3 has 15 residues. DNA for the CDR3: TGTGCCAGCAGACCCTCCTCGGGCCCGAGTGAAAAACTGTTTTTT. It is translated as CASRPSSGPSEKLFF.

About this clonotype itself: Relative to the germline gene, one junction end is altered; a read error may explain this. The chain combines TRBV7-2 with TRBJ1-2; D is unresolved. This CDR3 has 15 amino acids. The V gene's germline CDR1 is SGHTA and CDR2 FQGNSA. This CDR3 reads CASSLTTVVSDGYTF. Written as DNA, the CDR3 is TGTGCCAGCAGCTTAACCACAGTCGTGTCTGATGGTTACACCTTC.

This sequence joins TRBV5-1 and TRBJ1-2, with D possibly matching TRBD1 (5 bases). The CDR3 loop spans 17 amino acids. Germline CDR1 and CDR2: SGHRS and YFSETQ. V shed 0 bases and J shed 0 bases, with 15 bases lying between them. CDR3 region: CASSLAGVGDSNYGYTF. The DNA for the CDR3 is TGCGCCAGCAGCTTGGCTGGGGTAGGGGACTCTAACTATGGCTACACCTTC.

This clonotype has more than one count but fewer than ten. The chain recombines TRBV20-1 with TRBJ2-7, with D perhaps matching TRBD1 (7 bases). The CDR3 is 14 amino acids. V lost 5 bases and J 2 bases, leaving 16 bases between the germline ends. Looked up from germline, CDR1 is DFQATT and CDR2 is SNEGSKA (reference sequence). CDR3 nucleotide sequence: TGCAGTGCTTTCTCCCAGGGGGGAACCTACGAGCAGTACTTC. Translation gives CSAFSQGGTYEQYF.

The rearrangement uses TRBV29-1 and TRBJ2-3; perhaps D is TRBD1 or TRBD2 (5 bases each). Germline V gene lookup returns CDR1 SQVTM and CDR2 ANQGSEA. The ends were cut back, 3 bases at V and 5 bases at J, with 12 bases in the middle. The CDR3 runs 13 residues. In DNA form, the CDR3 reads TGCAGCGTTGATGGCTGGGGGTTAGATACGCAGTATTTT. Protein: CSVDGWGLDTQYF.

The V and J genes are TRBV28 and TRBJ2-7; 7 nucleotides line up with TRBD1. Germline V gene sequence: CDR1 MDHEN, CDR2 SYDVKM. Trimming removed 4 bases from V and 0 bases from J; junction bases left unmatched: 6. The CDR3 covers 15 residues. CDR3 sequence reads: CASSSTGDSSYEQYF. The CDR3, as DNA: TGTGCCAGCAGTTCCACAGGGGATAGCTCCTACGAGCAGTACTTC.

The count of this clonotype is one. The chain combines TRBV28 with TRBJ2-5; D call uncertain. This CDR3 has 15 amino acids. Germline V gene lookup returns CDR1 MDHEN and CDR2 SYDVKM. Trimming removed 3 bases from V and 11 bases from J, with 22 bases in between. The CDR3 loop is CASSFSSLVVDEQYF. In DNA form, the CDR3 reads TGTGCCAGCAGTTTCTCGAGCTTAGTGGTTGATGAGCAGTACTTC.

This clonotype was counted ten times or more. This sequence joins TRBV7-2 and TRBJ1-2, with D hard to call. The CDR3 sequence is 17 residues long. From germline, CDR1 is SGHTA and CDR2 FQGNSA. Trimming removed 1 base from V and 0 bases from J, with 15 bases in between. CDR3 in DNA: TGTGCCAGCAGCTTAGATAGGCTGAGGGTAGCTAACTATGGCTACACCTTC. Translation gives CASSLDRLRVANYGYTF.

The genes are TRBV18 and TRBJ2-3, with 12 bases matching TRBD2. The CDR3 is 16 amino acids. Germline V CDR1 and CDR2: KGHSH, LQKENI. The J segment lost 4 bases and the V segment lost 3 bases, leaving 5 bases of the junction unmatched. CDR3 loop: CASSPPLAGGPDTQYF. CDR3 DNA: TGTGCCAGCTCACCTCCCCTAGCGGGGGGGCCAGATACGCAGTATTTT. Supplemented by reference TRBV18 and TRBJ2-3, the full variable domain reads NAGVMQNPRHLVRRRGQEARLRCSPMKGHSHVYWYRQLPEEGLKFMVYLQKENIIDESGMPKERFSAEFPKEGPSILRIQQVVRGDSAAYFCASSPPLAGGPDTQYFGPGTRLTVL.

About this clonotype itself: A much bigger clone sits one base away, suggesting this may be a read error. The V and J genes are TRBV6-5 and TRBJ2-7; D perhaps matches TRBD1 (6 bases). Germline V gene lookup returns CDR1 MNHEY and CDR2 SVGAGI. The CDR3 runs to 14 residues. The V end was cut by 6 bases, the J end by 0 bases, with 12 bases between. Here the CDR3 DNA reads TGTGCCAGCAGGCGGACAGCCTCCTCCTACGAGCAGTACTTC. Its translation: CASRRTASSYEQYF.

This clonotype was detected many times. The chain combines TRBV29-1 with TRBJ2-7, with D possibly matching TRBD1 (6 bases). The CDR3 extends over 13 amino acids. The germline V gene has CDR1 SQVTM and CDR2 ANQGSEA. V lost 5 bases and J lost 0, with 11 bases in between. The CDR3 coding sequence is TGCAGCGTTTTGCAAGGGGGCTCCTACGAGCAGTACTTC. Translating it yields CSVLQGGSYEQYF.

In this sample, this clonotype turned up many times. This chain connects TRBV7-9 to TRBJ2-3, with 11 positions matching TRBD2. The CDR3 length is 15 residues. The germline V gene encodes CDR1 SEHNR and CDR2 FQNEAQ (reference sequence). Trimming removed 4 bases from V and 2 bases from J; junction bases left unmatched: 2. CDR3 in amino acids: CASSSSGGLTDTQYF. The CDR3 DNA is TGTGCCAGCAGCTCTAGCGGGGGGCTCACAGATACGCAGTATTTT.

This clonotype was seen more than once but under ten times. The chain uses TRBV7-2 and TRBJ2-1, with 10 bases aligning to TRBD1. Germline V lookup: CDR1 SGHTA, CDR2 FQGNSA. The V segment lost 1 base and the J segment 7 bases; nucleotides outside the gene matches: 10. The CDR3 spans 17 residues. This chain's CDR3 is CASSLGFATGGENEQFF. In DNA, the CDR3 is TGTGCCAGCAGCTTAGGCTTTGCGACAGGGGGCGAGAATGAGCAGTTCTTC.

Turning to this clonotype: Just one base apart from a much larger clone, this may be a read error. The conserved closing phenylalanine or tryptophan is absent in this CDR3, likely reflecting a read error. CDR3 in amino acids: CASSSNRQANTEAFC. CDR3 nucleotides: TGTGCCAGCAGTTCGAACCGACAGGCTAACACTGAAGCTTTCTGT. J is TRBJ1-1 and V is TRBV12-3 or TRBV12-4; D may be TRBD1 (6 bases). This CDR3 contains 15 residues. Trimming removed 4 bases at V and 2 bases at J, with 14 bases between.

This clonotype was seen a handful of times. At one end the junction does not follow the germline gene, possibly because of a read error. The chain combines TRBV6-5 with TRBJ2-3; TRBD1 might be the D (5 bases). This CDR3 has 16 amino acids. Germline V lookup: CDR1 MNHEY, CDR2 SVGAGI. The CDR3 spells CVSRQTTVSSTDTQYF. CDR3 DNA: TGTGTCAGCAGACAAACGACAGTTTCTAGCACAGATACGCAGTATTTT.

The chain carries TRBV2 and TRBJ2-4; D possibly uses TRBD1 or TRBD2 (5 bases each). The CDR3 is 16 amino acids. Trimming stripped 7 bases from V and 1 base from J, with 17 bases between. Germline lookup yields CDR1 SNHLY and CDR2 FYNNEI. The CDR3 loop reads CASKGRTKGAKNIQYF. The CDR3, as DNA: TGTGCCAGCAAGGGACGGACAAAGGGGGCCAAAAACATTCAGTACTTC.

The table lists this clonotype with many counts. V usage is TRBV6-6 and J usage is TRBJ2-5; the match to TRBD2 covers 13 bases. The CDR3 runs to 15 residues. V trimming: 7 bases; J trimming: 3 bases; junction bases outside the gene matches: 5. Germline CDR1 is MNHNY and CDR2 is SVGAGI (reference sequence). CDR3 in DNA: TGTGCCAGCAACGCCGGGACTAGCGGGGAAGAGACCCAGTACTTC. This codes for CASNAGTSGEETQYF.

This clonotype has just a few counts. This sequence joins TRBV9 and TRBJ2-5, with D possibly being TRBD1 or TRBD2 (5 bases each). In germline, CDR1 is SGDLS, CDR2 YYNGEE. The CDR3 length is 15 residues. Trimming took 0 bases from V and 5 from J, leaving 14 bases between them. The CDR3 DNA reads TGTGCCAGCAGCGTAGGGGGCGCTAGCCTTGAGACCCAGTACTTC. Its translation: CASSVGGASLETQYF.

Worth noting for this clonotype: This sequence may be a read error, since a much larger clone differs from it by one base. This rearrangement joins TRBV18 to TRBJ2-1; 8 bases line up with TRBD1. CDR3 size: 18 residues. CDR1 and CDR2 from the germline V gene are KGHSH and LQKENI. CDR3 in DNA: TGTGCCAGCTCACCACTCAGACCCGACAGGGGATTATACAATGAGCGGTTCTTC. As protein: CASSPLRPDRGLYNERFF.

DNA of the CDR3: TGTGCCAGCAGGAGCATAATGAACACTGAAGCTTTCTTT. This translates into CASRSIMNTEAFF. The gene calls are TRBV6-1 and TRBJ1-1; D unresolved. The V gene's germline CDR1 is MNHNS and CDR2 SASEGT. V dropped 6 bases and J dropped 0 bases, with 8 bases sitting between them. This CDR3 has 13 residues.

This clonotype has only a few counts. The chain combines TRBV7-9 with TRBJ2-1, with D perhaps matching TRBD1 or TRBD2 (5 bases each). The CDR3 is 13 residues long. V was clipped by 0 bases and J by 9 bases, with 9 bases between them. Germline V gives CDR1 SEHNR, CDR2 FQNEAQ (reference sequence). In DNA, the CDR3 is TGTGCCAGCAGCTTAGCGGGGGTCGGTGAGCAGTTCTTC. Encoded protein: CASSLAGVGEQFF.

This clonotype was seen only a few times. The chain recombines TRBV28 with TRBJ1-2; no reliable D call. Trimming left V 3 bases short and J 8 bases short, with 13 bases between. The CDR3 is 13 amino acids. The germline CDR1 and CDR2 sequences are MDHEN and SYDVKM. The CDR3 here is CASSLEGQVGYTF. CDR3 coding DNA: TGTGCCAGCAGTTTGGAAGGGCAGGTGGGCTACACCTTC.

The chain couples TRBV7-9 to TRBJ2-2, with 7 bases lining up with TRBD1. Germline CDR1 SEHNR, CDR2 FQNEAQ (reference sequence). CDR3 length: 14 amino acids. With 4 bases clipped from V and 6 bases from J, the junction kept 5 bases outside the gene matches. CDR3 residues: CASSYDRAAGELFF. DNA for the CDR3: TGTGCCAGCAGCTACGACAGGGCGGCCGGGGAGCTGTTTTTT.

This clonotype was detected only a few times. This rearrangement joins TRBV28 to TRBJ1-5, with D unclear. This CDR3 is 14 amino acids long. V was shortened by 6 bases and J by 0 bases, with 9 bases between the two germline ends. Germline V gene lookup returns CDR1 MDHEN and CDR2 SYDVKM. CDR3 region: CASRYVYSNQPQHF. Written as DNA, the CDR3 is TGTGCCAGCAGGTACGTTTATAGCAATCAGCCCCAGCATTTT.

For this clonotype: A read error is possible here, since a much larger clone lies one base away. The chain uses TRBV7-2 and TRBJ2-4, with 11 bases lining up with TRBD2. The CDR3 is 16 amino acids. V shed 5 bases, J shed 4 bases, and the junction held 7 bases outside the gene matches. From germline, CDR1 is SGHTA and CDR2 FQGNSA. CDR3 sequence reads: CASSVLAGEQKNIQYF. DNA for the CDR3: TGTGCCAGCAGCGTACTAGCGGGGGAGCAGAAAAACATTCAGTACTTC.

V gene TRBV20-1 combines with J gene TRBJ1-2, with TRBD1 as a possible D gene (5 bases). Germline V gene data show CDR1 as DFQATT and CDR2 as SNEGSKA (reference sequence). The CDR3 runs 12 residues. The CDR3 DNA reads TGCATGGGAACGGGGGACCTCTATGGCTACACCTTC. This codes for CMGTGDLYGYTF.

The rearrangement joins TRBV7-3 to TRBJ2-7, with 7 bases matching TRBD2. CDR1 and CDR2 from the germline V gene are SGHTA and FQGTGA. Losses at the gene ends were 3 bases for V and 6 bases for J; bases not matched to a gene: 5. The CDR3 covers 13 residues. The DNA for the CDR3 is TGTGCCAGCAGCTTGGGGGGGGACGGCGAGCAGTACTTC. It codes for CASSLGGDGEQYF.

As to this clonotype: A read error may be the cause here, since a much bigger clone is one base away. The V gene is TRBV6-5, the J gene TRBJ1-6; possibly TRBD1 for D (6 bases). This CDR3 has 13 amino acids. CDR1 MNHEY and CDR2 SVGAGI come from the germline V gene. CDR3 sequence reads: CASRPQGSSPPHF. CDR3 nucleotide sequence: TGTGCCAGCAGGCCACAGGGATCGTCGCCCCCCCACTTT.